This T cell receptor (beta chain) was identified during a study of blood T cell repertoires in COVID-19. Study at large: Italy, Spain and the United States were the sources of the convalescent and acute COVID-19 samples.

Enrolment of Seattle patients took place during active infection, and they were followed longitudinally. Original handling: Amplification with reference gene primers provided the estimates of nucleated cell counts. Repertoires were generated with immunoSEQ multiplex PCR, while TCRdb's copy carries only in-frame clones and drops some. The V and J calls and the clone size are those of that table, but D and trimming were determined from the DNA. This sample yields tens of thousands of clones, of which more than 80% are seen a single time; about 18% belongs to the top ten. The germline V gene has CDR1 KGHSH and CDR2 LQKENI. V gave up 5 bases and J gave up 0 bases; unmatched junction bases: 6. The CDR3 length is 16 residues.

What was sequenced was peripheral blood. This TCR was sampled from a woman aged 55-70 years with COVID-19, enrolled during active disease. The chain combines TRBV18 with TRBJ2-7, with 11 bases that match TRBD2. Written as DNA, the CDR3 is TGTGCCAGCTCATTGGCCGGGACTAGCGGCTCCTACGAGCAGTACTTC. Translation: CASSLAGTSGSYEQYF.